This T cell receptor beta chain was identified in a study of cytomegalovirus exposure and HLA in healthy donors. This clone was counted only a few times. Antigen unknown. Study-level results: Most TCR sequences showed up rarely, but some public TCRs showed up in many donors. Apparent HLA restriction characterized most CMV-associated TCR beta chains in a later analysis. The authors reported that TCR beta sequences could predict HLA-A and HLA-B alleles. These predictions were accurate for most subjects in the first cohort.

A multiplex PCR was run with 60 Vbeta primers and 13 Jbeta primers. Data came from immunoSEQ multiplex PCR; TCRdb stores just in-frame clones and leaves some out. The table has nearly 95,000 clones, under 9% seen once. The sample was PBMCs. This TCR came from a man aged 50-60 years in good health and CMV-seronegative.

This chain's CDR3 is CASSQVGGTEAFF. The DNA for the CDR3 is TGTGCCAGCAGCCAAGTAGGAGGGACTGAAGCTTTCTTT. The V and J genes are TRBV14 and TRBJ1-1; D is ambiguous. Germline values: CDR1 SGHDN, CDR2 FVKESK. The V and J ends lost 1 base and 5 bases respectively, with 8 bases between them. The CDR3 loop spans 13 amino acids. Looking up the rest from reference TRBV14 and TRBJ1-1 gives the full variable domain: EAGVTQFPSHSVIEKGQTVTLRCDPISGHDNLYWYRRVMGKEIKFLLHFVKESKQDESGMPNNRFLAERTGGTYSTLKVQPAELEDSGVYFCASSQVGGTEAFFGQGTRLTVV.